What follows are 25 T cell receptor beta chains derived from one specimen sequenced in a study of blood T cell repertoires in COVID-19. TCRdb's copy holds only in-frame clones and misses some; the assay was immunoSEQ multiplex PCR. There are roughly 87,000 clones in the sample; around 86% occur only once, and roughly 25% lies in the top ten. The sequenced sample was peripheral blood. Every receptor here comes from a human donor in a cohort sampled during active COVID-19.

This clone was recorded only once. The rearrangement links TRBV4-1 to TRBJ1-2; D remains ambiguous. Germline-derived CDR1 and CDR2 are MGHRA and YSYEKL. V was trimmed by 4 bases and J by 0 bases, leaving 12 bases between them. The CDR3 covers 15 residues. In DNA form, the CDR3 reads TGCGCCAGCAGCCCAAATCTCTACGCTAACTATGGCTACACCTTC. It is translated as CASSPNLYANYGYTF.

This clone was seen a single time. The CDR3 is CASSSSAGGDTDTQYF. The DNA of the CDR3 is TGTGCCAGCAGTTCAAGCGCAGGGGGAGATACAGATACGCAGTATTTT. J is TRBJ2-3 and V is TRBV28; 7 bases are shared with TRBD1. Germline V CDR1 and CDR2: MDHEN, SYDVKM. This CDR3 spans 16 amino acids. V lost 4 bases and J lost 3; bases outside the gene matches: 10.

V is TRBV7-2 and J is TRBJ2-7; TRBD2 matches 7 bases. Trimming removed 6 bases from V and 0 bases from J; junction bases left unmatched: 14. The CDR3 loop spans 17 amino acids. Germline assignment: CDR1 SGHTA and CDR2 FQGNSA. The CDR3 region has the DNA TGTGCCAGCAGTCACAATTCCCTAGCGGTACACTCCTACGAGCAGTACTTC. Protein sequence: CASSHNSLAVHSYEQYF.

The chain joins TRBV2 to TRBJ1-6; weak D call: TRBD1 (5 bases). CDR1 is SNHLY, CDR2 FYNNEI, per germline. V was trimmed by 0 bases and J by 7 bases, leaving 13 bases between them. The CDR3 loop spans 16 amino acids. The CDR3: CASSEAAGGSNSPLHF. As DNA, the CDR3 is TGTGCCAGCAGTGAAGCCGCCGGGGGAAGCAATTCACCCCTCCACTTT.

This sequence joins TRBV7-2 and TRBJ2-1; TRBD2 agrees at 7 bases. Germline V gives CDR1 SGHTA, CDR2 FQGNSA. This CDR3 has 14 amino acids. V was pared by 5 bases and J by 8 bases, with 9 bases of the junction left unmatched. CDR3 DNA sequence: TGTGCCAGCAGCGTAGGACTAGTCAGTGATGAGCAGTTCTTC. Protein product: CASSVGLVSDEQFF.

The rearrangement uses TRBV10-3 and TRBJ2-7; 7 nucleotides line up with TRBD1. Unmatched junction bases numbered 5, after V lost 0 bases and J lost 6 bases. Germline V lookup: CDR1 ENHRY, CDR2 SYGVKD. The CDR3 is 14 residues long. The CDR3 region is CAISESTGVGEQYF. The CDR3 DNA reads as TGTGCCATCAGTGAGTCAACAGGGGTTGGCGAGCAGTACTTC.

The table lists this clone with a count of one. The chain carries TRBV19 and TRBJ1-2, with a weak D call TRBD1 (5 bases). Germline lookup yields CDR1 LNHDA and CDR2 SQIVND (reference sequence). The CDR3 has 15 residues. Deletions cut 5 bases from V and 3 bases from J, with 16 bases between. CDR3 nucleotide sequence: TGTGCCAGTAGTCCTCAGGGTAGTGAGGACTATGGCTACACCTTC. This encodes CASSPQGSEDYGYTF. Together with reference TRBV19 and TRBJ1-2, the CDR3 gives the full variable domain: DGGITQSPKYLFRKEGQNVTLSCEQNLNHDAMYWYRQDPGQGLRLIYYSQIVNDFQKGDIAEGYSVSREKKESFPLTVTSAQKNPTAFYLCASSPQGSEDYGYTFGSGTRLTVV.

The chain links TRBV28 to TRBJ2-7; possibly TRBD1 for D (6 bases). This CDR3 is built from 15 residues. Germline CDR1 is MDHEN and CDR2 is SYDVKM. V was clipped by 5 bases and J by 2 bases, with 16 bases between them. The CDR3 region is CASSGRGLLPYEQYF. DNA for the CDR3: TGTGCCAGCAGTGGCAGGGGCCTCTTACCCTACGAGCAGTACTTC.

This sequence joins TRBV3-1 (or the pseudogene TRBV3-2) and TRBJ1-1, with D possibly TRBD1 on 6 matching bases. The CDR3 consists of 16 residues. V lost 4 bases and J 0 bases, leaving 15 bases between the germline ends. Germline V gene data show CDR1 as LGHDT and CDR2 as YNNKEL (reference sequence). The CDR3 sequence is CASSPPGHEMNTEAFF. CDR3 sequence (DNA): TGTGCCAGCAGCCCCCCGGGACACGAAATGAACACTGAAGCTTTCTTT.

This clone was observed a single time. The CDR3 DNA is TGTGCCAGCAGTTCGGGACTAGCGGATATACAAGAGACCCAGTACTTC. It is translated as CASSSGLADIQETQYF. The rearrangement uses TRBV6-2 or TRBV6-3 and TRBJ2-5; 11 bases are shared with TRBD2. CDR3 length equals 16 residues. The V gene end was trimmed by 4 bases and the J gene end by 2 bases; junction bases not matched to a gene: 6. The germline CDR1 and CDR2 sequences are MNHEY and SVGEGT.

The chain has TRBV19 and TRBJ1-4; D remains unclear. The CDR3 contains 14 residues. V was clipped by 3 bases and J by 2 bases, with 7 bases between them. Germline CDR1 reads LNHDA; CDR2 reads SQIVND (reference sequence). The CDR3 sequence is CASSMGGTNEKLFF. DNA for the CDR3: TGTGCCAGTAGTATGGGAGGGACTAATGAAAAACTGTTTTTT.

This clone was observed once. The CDR3 nucleotides are TGTGCCAGCTCCCCCCAGGGGGCCGACGGGGAGCTGTTTTTT. This encodes CASSPQGADGELFF. The V call is TRBV18, the J call TRBJ2-2; 8 positions agree with TRBD1. The CDR3 is made up of 14 amino acids. Germline lookup yields CDR1 KGHSH and CDR2 LQKENI. J was trimmed by 7 bases and V by 6 bases; bases with no gene match: 7.

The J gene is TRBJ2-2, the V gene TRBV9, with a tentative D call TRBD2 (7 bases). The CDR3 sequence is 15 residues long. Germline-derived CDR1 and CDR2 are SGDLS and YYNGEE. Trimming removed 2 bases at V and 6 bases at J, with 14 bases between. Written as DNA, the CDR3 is TGTGCCAGCAGCGTGGAGGGAGGGGGAGCCGGGGAGCTGTTTTTT. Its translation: CASSVEGGGAGELFF.

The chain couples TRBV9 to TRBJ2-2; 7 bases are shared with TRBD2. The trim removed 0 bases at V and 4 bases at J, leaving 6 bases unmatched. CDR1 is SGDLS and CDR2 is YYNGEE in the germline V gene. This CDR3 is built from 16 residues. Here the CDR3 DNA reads TGTGCCAGCAGCGTAGGCGGGGGAGGCCGCACCGGGGAGCTGTTTTTT. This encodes CASSVGGGGRTGELFF.

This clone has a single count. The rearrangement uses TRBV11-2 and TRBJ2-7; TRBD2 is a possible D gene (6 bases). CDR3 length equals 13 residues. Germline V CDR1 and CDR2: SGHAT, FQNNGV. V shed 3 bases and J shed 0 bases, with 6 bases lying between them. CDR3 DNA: TGTGCCAGCAGCTTTAGCGGCTCCTACGAGCAGTACTTC. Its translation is CASSFSGSYEQYF.

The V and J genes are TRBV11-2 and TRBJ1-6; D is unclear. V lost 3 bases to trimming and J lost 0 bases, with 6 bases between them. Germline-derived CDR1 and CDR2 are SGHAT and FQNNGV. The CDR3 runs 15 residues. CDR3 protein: CASSLESSYNSPLHF. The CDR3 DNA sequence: TGTGCCAGCAGCTTGGAGAGCTCCTATAATTCACCCCTCCACTTT.

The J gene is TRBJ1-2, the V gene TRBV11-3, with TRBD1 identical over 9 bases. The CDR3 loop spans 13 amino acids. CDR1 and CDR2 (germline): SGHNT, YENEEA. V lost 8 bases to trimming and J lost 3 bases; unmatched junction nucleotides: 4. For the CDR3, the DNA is TGTGCCAGCGTATGGGACAGGGACTATGGCTACACCTTC. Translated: CASVWDRDYGYTF.

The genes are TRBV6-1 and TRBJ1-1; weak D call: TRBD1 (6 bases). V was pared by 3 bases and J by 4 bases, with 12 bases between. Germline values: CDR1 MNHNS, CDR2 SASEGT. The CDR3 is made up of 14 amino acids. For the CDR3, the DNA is TGTGCCAGCAGTGACGTACGGGGGGCCACTGAAGCTTTCTTT. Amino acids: CASSDVRGATEAFF.

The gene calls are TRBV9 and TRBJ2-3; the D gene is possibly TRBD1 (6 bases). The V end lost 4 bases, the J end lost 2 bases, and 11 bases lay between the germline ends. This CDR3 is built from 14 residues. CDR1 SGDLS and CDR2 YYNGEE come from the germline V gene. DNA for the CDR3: TGTGCCAGCAGCTTCGGACAGTACACAGATACGCAGTATTTT. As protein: CASSFGQYTDTQYF.

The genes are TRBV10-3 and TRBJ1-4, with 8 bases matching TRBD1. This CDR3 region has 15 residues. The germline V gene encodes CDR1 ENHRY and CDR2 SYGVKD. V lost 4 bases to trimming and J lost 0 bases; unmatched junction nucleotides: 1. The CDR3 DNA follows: TGTGCCATCAGTGTGGACAGGGCAACTAATGAAAAACTGTTTTTT. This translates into CAISVDRATNEKLFF.

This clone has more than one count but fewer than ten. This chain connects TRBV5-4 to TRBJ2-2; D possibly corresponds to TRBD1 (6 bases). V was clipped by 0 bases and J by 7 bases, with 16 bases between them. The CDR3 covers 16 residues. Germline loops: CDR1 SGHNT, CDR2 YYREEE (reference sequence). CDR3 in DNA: TGTGCCAGCAGCTTGGAGTATTCAGGGGCCGGCGGGGAGCTGTTTTTT. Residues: CASSLEYSGAGGELFF.

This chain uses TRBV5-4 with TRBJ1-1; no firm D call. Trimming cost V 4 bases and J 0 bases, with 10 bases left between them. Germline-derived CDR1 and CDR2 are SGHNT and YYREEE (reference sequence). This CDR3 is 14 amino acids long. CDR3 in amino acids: CASSHPDMNTEAFF. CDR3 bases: TGTGCCAGCAGCCACCCAGACATGAACACTGAAGCTTTCTTT.

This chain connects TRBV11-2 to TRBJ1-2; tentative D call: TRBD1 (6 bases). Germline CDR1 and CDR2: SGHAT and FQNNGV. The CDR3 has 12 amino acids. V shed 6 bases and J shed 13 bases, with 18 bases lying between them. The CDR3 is CASSHREGPSTF. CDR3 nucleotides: TGTGCCAGCAGTCACAGGGAGGGACCGTCCACCTTC.

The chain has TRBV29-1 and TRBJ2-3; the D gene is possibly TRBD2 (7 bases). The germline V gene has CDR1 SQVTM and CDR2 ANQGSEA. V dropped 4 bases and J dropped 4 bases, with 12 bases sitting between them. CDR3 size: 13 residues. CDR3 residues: CSVVGGVADTQYF. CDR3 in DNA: TGCAGCGTTGTAGGGGGGGTGGCAGATACGCAGTATTTT.

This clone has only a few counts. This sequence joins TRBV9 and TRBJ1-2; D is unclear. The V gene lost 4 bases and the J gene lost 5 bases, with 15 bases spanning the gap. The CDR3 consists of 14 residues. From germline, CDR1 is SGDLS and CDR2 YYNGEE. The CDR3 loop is CASSPLEAAYGYTF. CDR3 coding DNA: TGTGCCAGCAGCCCCCTCGAGGCGGCTTATGGCTACACCTTC.